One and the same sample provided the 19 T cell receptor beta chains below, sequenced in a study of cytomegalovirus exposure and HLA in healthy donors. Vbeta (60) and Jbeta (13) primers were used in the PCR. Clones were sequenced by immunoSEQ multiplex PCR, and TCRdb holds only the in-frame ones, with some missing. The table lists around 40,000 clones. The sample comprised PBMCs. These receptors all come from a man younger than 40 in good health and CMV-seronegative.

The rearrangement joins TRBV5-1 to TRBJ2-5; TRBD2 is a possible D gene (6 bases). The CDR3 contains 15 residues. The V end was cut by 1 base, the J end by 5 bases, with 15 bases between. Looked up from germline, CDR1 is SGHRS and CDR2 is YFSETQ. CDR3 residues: CASSLSTSGGETQYF. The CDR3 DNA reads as TGCGCCAGCAGCTTGAGCACCTCAGGAGGGGAGACCCAGTACTTC.

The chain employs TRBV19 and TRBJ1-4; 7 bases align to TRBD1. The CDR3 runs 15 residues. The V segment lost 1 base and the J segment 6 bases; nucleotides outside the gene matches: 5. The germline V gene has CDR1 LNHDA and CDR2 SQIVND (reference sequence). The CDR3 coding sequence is TGTGCCAGTAGTATAGCTCGGGGACAGTATGAAAAACTGTTTTTT. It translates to CASSIARGQYEKLFF. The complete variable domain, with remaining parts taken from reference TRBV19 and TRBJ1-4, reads DGGITQSPKYLFRKEGQNVTLSCEQNLNHDAMYWYRQDPGQGLRLIYYSQIVNDFQKGDIAEGYSVSREKKESFPLTVTSAQKNPTAFYLCASSIARGQYEKLFFGSGTQLSVL.

The CDR3 here is CASSLQPGQQETQYF. The CDR3, as DNA: TGCGCCAGCAGCCTACAACCGGGACAACAAGAGACCCAGTACTTC. The chain couples TRBV5-1 to TRBJ2-5, with D possibly matching TRBD1 (6 bases). V was cut by 4 bases and J by 2 bases, with 15 bases left in between. Germline CDR1 SGHRS, CDR2 YFSETQ. The CDR3 spans 15 residues.

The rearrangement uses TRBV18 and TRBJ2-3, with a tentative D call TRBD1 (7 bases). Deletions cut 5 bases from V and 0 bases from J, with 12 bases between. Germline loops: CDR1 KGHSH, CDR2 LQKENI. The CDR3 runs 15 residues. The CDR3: CASSFRGTSTDTQYF. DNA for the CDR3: TGTGCCAGCTCATTCAGGGGGACTAGCACAGATACGCAGTATTTT.

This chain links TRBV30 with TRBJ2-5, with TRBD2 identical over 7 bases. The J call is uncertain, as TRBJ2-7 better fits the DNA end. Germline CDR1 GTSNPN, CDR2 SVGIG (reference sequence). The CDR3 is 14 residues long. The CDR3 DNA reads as TGTGCCTGGAGTGTGGCTAGCGGCTCCTACGAGCAGTACTTC. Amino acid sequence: CAWSVASGSYEQYF.

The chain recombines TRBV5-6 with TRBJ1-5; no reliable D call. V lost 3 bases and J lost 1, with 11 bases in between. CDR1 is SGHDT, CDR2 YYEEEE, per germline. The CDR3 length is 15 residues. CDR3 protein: CASSSRAGSNQPQHF. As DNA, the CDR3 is TGTGCCAGCAGCTCGCGGGCGGGGAGCAATCAGCCCCAGCATTTT.

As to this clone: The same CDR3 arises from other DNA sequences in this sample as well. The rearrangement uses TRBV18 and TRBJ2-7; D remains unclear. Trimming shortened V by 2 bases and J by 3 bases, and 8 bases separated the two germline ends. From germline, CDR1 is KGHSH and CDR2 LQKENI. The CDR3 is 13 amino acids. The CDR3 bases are TGTGCCAGCTCACCAGGGCGCGACTACGAGCAGTACTTC. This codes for CASSPGRDYEQYF.

This CDR3 reads CATSSRAEGSPLHF. CDR3 DNA sequence: TGTGCCACCAGCAGTCGGGCCGAGGGTTCACCCCTCCACTTT. This chain connects TRBV15 to TRBJ1-6; D is undetermined. This CDR3 region has 14 residues. V lost 3 bases and J 9 bases, leaving 12 bases between the germline ends. Germline V lookup: CDR1 LNHNV, CDR2 YYDKDF (reference sequence).

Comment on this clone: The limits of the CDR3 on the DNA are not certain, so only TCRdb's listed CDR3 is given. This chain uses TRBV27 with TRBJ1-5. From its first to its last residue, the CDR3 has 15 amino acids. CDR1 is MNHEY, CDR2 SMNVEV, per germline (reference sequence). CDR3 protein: CASSFGEGGNQPQHF.

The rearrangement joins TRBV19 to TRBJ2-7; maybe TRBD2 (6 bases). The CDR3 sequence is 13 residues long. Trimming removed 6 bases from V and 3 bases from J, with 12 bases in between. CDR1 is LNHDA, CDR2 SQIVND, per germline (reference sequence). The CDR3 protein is CASSSRGIYEQYF. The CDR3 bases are TGTGCCAGTAGCTCTCGGGGGATCTACGAGCAGTACTTC.

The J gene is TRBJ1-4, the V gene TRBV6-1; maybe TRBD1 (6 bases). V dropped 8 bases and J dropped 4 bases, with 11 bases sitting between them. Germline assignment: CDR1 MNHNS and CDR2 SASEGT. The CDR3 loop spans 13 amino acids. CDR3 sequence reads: CASGQPLNEKLFF. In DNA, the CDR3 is TGTGCCAGCGGACAGCCTCTTAATGAAAAACTGTTTTTT.

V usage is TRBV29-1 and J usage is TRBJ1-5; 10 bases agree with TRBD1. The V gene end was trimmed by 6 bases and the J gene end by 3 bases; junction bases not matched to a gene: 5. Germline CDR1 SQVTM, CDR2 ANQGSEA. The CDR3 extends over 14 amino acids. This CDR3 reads CSVSGTGDNQPQHF. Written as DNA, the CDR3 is TGCAGCGTCTCCGGGACAGGGGACAATCAGCCCCAGCATTTT.

The CDR3 protein is CASSGAPEGNQPQHF. The CDR3 nucleotides are TGTGCCAGCAGTGGGGCCCCCGAAGGTAATCAGCCCCAGCATTTT. The chain couples TRBV6-5 to TRBJ1-5, with D perhaps TRBD1 (5 bases). CDR3 size: 15 residues. Looked up from germline, CDR1 is MNHEY and CDR2 is SVGAGI. Trimming removed 5 bases from V and 4 bases from J, with 15 bases in between.

This CDR3 reads CASSFRQDINSPLHF. The CDR3 bases are TGTGCCAGCAGCTTCAGACAGGATATCAATTCACCCCTCCACTTT. The chain recombines TRBV9 with TRBJ1-6, with D possibly being TRBD1 (6 bases). CDR1 SGDLS and CDR2 YYNGEE come from the germline V gene. With 4 bases removed from V and 7 bases from J, the gap between germline ends came to 15 bases. This CDR3 spans 15 amino acids.

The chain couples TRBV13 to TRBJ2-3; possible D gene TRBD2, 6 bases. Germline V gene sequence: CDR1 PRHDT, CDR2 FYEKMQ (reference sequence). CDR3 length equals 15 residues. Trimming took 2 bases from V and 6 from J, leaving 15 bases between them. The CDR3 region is CASSLWGEGQDTQYF. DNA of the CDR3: TGTGCCAGCAGCTTATGGGGGGAAGGCCAGGATACGCAGTATTTT.

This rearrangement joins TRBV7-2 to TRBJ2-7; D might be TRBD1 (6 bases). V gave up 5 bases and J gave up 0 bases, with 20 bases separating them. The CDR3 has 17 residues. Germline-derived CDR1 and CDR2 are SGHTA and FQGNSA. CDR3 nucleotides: TGTGCCAGCAGCCCAACAGACAGGCCCTTCTCCTCCTACGAGCAGTACTTC. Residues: CASSPTDRPFSSYEQYF.

The CDR3 protein is CASSLLPTDTQYF. CDR3 bases: TGCGCCAGCAGCTTGCTCCCGACAGATACGCAGTATTTT. This chain uses TRBV5-1 with TRBJ2-3; no firm D call. Trimming took 1 base from V and 3 from J, leaving 6 bases between them. CDR1 SGHRS and CDR2 YFSETQ come from the germline V gene. The CDR3 extends over 13 amino acids.

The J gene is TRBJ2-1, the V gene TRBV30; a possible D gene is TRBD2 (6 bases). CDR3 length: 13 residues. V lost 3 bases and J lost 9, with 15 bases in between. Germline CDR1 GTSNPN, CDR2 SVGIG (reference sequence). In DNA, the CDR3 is TGTGCCTGGAGCCAGACTAGAGTATCTGAGCAGTTCTTC. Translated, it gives CAWSQTRVSEQFF.

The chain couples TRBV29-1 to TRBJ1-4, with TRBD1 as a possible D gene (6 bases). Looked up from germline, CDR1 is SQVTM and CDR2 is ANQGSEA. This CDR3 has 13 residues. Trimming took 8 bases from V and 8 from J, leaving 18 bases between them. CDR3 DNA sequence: TGCAGCTATACACGCGGACAGCCAGAAAAACTGTTTTTT. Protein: CSYTRGQPEKLFF.